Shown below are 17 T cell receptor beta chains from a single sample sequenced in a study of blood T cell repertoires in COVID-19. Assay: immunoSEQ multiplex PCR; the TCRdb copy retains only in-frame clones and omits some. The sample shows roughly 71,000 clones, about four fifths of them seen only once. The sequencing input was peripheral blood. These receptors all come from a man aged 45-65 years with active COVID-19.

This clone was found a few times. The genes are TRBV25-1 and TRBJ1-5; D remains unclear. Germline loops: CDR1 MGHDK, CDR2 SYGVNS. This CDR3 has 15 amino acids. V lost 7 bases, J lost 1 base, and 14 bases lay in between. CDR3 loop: CASNRLSRSNQPQHF. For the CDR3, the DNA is TGTGCCAGCAATCGTCTCTCTAGGAGCAATCAGCCCCAGCATTTT.

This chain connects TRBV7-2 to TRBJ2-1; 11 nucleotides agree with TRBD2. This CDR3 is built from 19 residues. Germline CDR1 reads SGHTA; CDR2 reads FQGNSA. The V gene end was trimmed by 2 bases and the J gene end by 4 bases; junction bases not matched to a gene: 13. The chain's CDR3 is CASSLLALAGGPRYNEQFF. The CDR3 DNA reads TGTGCCAGCAGCTTACTTGCTCTAGCGGGGGGACCTAGGTACAATGAGCAGTTCTTC.

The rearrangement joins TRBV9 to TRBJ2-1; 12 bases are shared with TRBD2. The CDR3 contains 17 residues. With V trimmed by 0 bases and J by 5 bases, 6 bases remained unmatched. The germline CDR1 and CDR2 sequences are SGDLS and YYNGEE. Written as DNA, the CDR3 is TGTGCCAGCAGCGTAGGACTAGCGGGAGAGGCGGACAATGAGCAGTTCTTC. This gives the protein CASSVGLAGEADNEQFF.

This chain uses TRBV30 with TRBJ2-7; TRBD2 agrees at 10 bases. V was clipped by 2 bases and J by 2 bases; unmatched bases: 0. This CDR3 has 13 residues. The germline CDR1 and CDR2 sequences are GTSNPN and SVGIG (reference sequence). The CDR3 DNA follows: TGTGCCTGGAGTCTAGCGGGGGCCTACGAGCAGTACTTC. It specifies CAWSLAGAYEQYF.

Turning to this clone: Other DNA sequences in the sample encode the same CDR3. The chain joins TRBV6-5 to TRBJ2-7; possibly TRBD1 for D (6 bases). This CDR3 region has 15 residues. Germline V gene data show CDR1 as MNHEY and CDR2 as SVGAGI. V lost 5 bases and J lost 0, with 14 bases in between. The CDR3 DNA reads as TGTGCCAGCAGTCCCATCGACAGGCACTCCTACGAGCAGTACTTC. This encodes CASSPIDRHSYEQYF.

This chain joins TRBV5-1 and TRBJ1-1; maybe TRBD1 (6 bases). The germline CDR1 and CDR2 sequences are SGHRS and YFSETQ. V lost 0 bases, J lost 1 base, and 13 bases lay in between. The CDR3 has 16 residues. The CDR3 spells CASSLASTGRNTEAFF. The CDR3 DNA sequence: TGCGCCAGCAGCTTGGCCTCGACAGGACGGAACACTGAAGCTTTCTTT.

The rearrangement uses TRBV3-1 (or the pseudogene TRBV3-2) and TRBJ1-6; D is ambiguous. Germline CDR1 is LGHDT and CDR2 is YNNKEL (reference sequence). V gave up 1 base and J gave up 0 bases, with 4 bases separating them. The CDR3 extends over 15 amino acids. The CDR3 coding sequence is TGTGCCAGCAGCCAAGGGAGCTCCTATAATTCACCCCTCCACTTT. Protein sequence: CASSQGSSYNSPLHF.

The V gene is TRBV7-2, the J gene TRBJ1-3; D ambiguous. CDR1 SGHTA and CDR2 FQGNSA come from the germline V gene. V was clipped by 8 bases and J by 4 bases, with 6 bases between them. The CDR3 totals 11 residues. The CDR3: CASSSGNTIYF. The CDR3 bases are TGTGCCAGCTCCTCCGGAAACACCATATATTTT.

The CDR3 DNA is TGCGCCAGCAGCCCATACGGACAGGGTACGGCAAATGAGCAGTTCTTC. It codes for CASSPYGQGTANEQFF. This chain joins TRBV5-1 and TRBJ2-1; 8 bases map to TRBD1. Germline CDR1 and CDR2: SGHRS and YFSETQ. The CDR3 runs to 16 residues. V was pared by 4 bases and J by 7 bases, with 13 bases of the junction left unmatched. Looking up the rest from reference TRBV5-1 and TRBJ2-1 gives the full variable domain: KAGVTQTPRYLIKTRGQQVTLSCSPISGHRSVSWYQQTPGQGLQFLFEYFSETQRNKGNFPGRFSGRQFSNSRSEMNVSTLELGDSALYLCASSPYGQGTANEQFFGPGTRLTVL.

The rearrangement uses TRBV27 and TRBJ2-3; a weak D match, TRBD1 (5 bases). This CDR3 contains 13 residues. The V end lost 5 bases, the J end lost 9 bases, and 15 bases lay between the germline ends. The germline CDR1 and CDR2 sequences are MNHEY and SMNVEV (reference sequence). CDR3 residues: CASSLPADRTQYF. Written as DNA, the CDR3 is TGTGCCAGCAGTCTCCCGGCCGACAGAACGCAGTATTTT.

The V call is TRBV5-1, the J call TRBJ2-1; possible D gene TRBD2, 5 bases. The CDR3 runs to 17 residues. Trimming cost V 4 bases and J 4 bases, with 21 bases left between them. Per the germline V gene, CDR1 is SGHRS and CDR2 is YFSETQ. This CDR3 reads CASSQMQRNPGYNEQFF. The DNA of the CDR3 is TGCGCCAGCAGCCAAATGCAGCGGAACCCCGGGTACAATGAGCAGTTCTTC.

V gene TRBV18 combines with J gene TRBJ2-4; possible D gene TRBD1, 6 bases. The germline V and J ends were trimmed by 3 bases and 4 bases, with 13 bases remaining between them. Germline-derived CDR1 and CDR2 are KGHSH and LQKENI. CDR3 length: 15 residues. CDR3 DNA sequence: TGTGCCAGCTCACCGCGTGGGGGCACGAAAAACATTCAGTACTTC. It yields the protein CASSPRGGTKNIQYF.

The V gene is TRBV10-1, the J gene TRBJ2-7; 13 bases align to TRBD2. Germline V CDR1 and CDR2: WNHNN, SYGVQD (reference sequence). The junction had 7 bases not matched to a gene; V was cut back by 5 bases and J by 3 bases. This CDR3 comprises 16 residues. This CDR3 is CASSPRLAGGLYEQYF. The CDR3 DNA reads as TGCGCCAGCAGTCCTCGACTAGCGGGGGGCCTCTACGAGCAGTACTTC.

CDR3 residues: CSVGGQFRSPLHF. CDR3 in DNA: TGCAGCGTTGGAGGACAGTTCCGTTCACCCCTCCACTTT. This sequence joins TRBV29-1 and TRBJ1-6; possibly TRBD1 for D (6 bases). Germline lookup yields CDR1 SQVTM and CDR2 ANQGSEA. The CDR3 covers 13 residues. V gave up 4 bases and J gave up 9 bases, with 13 bases separating them.

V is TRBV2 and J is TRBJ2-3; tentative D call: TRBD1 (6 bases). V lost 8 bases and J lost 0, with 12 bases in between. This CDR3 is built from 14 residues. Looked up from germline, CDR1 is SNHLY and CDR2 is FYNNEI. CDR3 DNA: TGTGCCAGCGAGACCCAGGGGAGCACAGATACGCAGTATTTT. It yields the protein CASETQGSTDTQYF.

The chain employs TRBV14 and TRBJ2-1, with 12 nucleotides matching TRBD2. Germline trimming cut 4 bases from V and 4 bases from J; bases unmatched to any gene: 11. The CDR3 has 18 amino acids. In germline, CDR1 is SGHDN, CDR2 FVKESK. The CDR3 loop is CASSPTSLAGGLYNEQFF. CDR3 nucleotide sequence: TGTGCCAGCAGCCCAACCAGCCTAGCGGGAGGGCTATACAATGAGCAGTTCTTC.

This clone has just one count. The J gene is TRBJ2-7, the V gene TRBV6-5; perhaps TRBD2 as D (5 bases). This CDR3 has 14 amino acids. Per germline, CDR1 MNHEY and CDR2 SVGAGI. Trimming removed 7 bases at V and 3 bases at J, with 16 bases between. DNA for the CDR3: TGTGCCAGCATCCAGGACCACGCGGGCTACGAGCAGTACTTC. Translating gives CASIQDHAGYEQYF.